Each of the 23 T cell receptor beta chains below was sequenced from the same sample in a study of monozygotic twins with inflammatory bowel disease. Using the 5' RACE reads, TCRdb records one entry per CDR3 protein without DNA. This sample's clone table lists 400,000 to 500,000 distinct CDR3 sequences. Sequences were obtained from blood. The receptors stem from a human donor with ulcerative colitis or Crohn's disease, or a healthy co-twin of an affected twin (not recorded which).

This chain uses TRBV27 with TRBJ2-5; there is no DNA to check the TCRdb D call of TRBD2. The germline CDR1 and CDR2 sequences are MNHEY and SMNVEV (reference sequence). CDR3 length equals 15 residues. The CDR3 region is CASSPAGEEQETQYF.

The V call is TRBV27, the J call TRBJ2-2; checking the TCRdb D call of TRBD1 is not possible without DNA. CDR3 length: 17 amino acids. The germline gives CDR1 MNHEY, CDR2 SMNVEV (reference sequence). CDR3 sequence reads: CASSLDRNYMNTGELFF.

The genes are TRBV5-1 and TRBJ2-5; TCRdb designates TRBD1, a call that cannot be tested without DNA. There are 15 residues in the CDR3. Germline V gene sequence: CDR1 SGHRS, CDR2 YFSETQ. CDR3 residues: CASSLAEAWGETQYF.

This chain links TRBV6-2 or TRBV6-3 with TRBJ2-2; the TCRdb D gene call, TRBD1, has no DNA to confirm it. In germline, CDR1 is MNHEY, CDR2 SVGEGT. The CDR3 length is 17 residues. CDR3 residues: CASSRRDRGPNTGELFF.

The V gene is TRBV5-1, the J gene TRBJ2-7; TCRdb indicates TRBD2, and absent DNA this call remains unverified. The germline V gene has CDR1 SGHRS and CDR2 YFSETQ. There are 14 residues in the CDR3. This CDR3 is CASSSGLSSYEQYF.

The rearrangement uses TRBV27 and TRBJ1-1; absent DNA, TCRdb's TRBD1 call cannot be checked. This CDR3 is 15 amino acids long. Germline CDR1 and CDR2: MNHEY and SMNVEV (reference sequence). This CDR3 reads CASGRGAPQNTEAFF.

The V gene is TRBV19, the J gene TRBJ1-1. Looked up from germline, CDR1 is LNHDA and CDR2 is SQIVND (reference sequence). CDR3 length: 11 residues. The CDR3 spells CASTGRTEAFF.

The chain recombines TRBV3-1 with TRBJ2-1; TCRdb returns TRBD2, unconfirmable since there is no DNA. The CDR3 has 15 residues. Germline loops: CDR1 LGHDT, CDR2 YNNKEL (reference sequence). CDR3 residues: CASSEPSGSYNEQFF.

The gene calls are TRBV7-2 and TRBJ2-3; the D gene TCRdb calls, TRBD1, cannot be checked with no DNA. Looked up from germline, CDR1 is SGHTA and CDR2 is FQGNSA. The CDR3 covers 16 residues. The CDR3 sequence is CASSLVSGRSTDTQYF.

The chain's CDR3 is CASSLETVSYEQYF. The rearrangement uses TRBV5-1 and TRBJ2-7; TCRdb indicates TRBD1, and absent DNA this call remains unverified. Germline loops: CDR1 SGHRS, CDR2 YFSETQ. This CDR3 spans 14 amino acids.

The chain's CDR3 is CASSQTSGRTGANVLTF. The chain couples TRBV19 to TRBJ2-6; the TRBD2 assignment by TCRdb is unverifiable without DNA. CDR3 length: 17 residues. Looked up from germline, CDR1 is LNHDA and CDR2 is SQIVND (reference sequence).

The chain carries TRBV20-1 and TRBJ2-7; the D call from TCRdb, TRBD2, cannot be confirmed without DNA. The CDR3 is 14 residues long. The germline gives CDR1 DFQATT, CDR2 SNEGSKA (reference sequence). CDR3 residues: CSARVAGTSDEQYF.

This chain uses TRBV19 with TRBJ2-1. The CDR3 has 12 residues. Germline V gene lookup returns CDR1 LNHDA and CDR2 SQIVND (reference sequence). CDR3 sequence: CASRNRDNEQFF. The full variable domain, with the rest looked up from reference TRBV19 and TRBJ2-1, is DGGITQSPKYLFRKEGQNVTLSCEQNLNHDAMYWYRQDPGQGLRLIYYSQIVNDFQKGDIAEGYSVSREKKESFPLTVTSAQKNPTAFYLCASRNRDNEQFFGPGTRLTVL.

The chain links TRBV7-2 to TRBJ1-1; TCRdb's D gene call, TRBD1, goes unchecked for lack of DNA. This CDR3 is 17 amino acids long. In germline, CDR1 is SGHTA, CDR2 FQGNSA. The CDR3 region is CASSPTSQGTGNTEAFF.

CDR3 in amino acids: CSARYSGHLPLSSYEQYF. V usage is TRBV20-1 and J usage is TRBJ2-7; TCRdb's D call, TRBD2, is unchecked because there is no DNA. The CDR3 consists of 18 residues. Germline V gene lookup returns CDR1 DFQATT and CDR2 SNEGSKA (reference sequence).

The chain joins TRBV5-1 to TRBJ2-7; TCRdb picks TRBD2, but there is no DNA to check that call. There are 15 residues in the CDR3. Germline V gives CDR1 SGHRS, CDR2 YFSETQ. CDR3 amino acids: CASSGRLAGSYEQYF.

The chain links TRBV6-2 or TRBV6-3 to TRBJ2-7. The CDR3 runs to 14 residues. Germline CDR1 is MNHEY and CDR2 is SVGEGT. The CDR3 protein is CASSYPSLYYEQYF.

The CDR3 reads CSARRTGRDGYTF. The chain uses TRBV20-1 and TRBJ1-2; TCRdb's D call of TRBD1 is untestable without DNA. CDR3 length: 13 residues. The germline gives CDR1 DFQATT, CDR2 SNEGSKA (reference sequence).

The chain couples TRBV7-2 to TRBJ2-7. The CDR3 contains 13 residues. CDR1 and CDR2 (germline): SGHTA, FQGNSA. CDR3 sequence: CASSFSGSKEQYF.

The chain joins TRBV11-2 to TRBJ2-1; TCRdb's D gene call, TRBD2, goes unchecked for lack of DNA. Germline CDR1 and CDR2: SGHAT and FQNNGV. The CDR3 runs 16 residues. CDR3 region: CASSGKRGGSYNEQFF.

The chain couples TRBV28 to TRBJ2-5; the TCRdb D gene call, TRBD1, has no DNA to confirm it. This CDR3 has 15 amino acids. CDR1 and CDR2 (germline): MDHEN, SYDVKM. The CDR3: CASTAGGQGEETQYF.

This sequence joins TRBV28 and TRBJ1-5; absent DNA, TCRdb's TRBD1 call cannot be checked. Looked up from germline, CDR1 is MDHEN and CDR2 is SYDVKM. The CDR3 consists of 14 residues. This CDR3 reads CASTSRAGNQPQHF.

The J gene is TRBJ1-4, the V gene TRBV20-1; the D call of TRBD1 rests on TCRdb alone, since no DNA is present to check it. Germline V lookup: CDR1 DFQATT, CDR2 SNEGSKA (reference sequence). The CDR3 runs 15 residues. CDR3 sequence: CSARSTRDRVEKLFF.